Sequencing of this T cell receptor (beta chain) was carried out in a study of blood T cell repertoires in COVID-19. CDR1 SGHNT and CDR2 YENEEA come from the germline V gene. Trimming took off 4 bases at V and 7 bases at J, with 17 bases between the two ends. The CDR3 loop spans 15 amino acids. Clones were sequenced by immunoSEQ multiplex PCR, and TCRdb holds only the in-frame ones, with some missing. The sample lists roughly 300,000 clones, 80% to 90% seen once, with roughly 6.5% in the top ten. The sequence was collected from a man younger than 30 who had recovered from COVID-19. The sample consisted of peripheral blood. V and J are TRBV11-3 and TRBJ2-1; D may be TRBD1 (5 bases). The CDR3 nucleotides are TGTGCCAGCAGCTCCCTTGGGGCGGAAGGAAATGAGCAGTTCTTC. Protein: CASSSLGAEGNEQFF.